The 2 T cell receptor beta chains below all came from one sample that was sequenced in a study of OX40 agonist ivuxolimab in advanced cancers. Clones were sequenced by immunoSEQ multiplex PCR, and TCRdb holds only the in-frame ones, with some missing. The data hold 60,000 or so clones, with more than 75% observed a single time. The starting material was CD4+ or CD8+ T cells sorted from blood, obtained in a trial of the OX40 agonist ivuxolimab. The source of these receptors is an adult with an advanced solid tumor such as melanoma, head and neck, liver or kidney cancer.

This clone was counted between two and nine times. CDR3 residues: CASNRRTGELFF. DNA of the CDR3: TGTGCCAGCAACCGTCGCACCGGGGAGCTGTTTTTT. The chain has TRBV9 and TRBJ2-2; D gene unclear. The CDR3 has 12 residues. Germline loops: CDR1 SGDLS, CDR2 YYNGEE. V lost 6 bases, J lost 4 bases, and 7 bases lay in between.

The chain recombines TRBV19 with TRBJ1-4, with a possible D match to TRBD1 (5 bases). Deletions cut 3 bases from V and 7 bases from J, with 12 bases between. In germline, CDR1 is LNHDA, CDR2 SQIVND (reference sequence). The CDR3 has 14 residues. CDR3 loop: CASSIDSLPEKLFF. As DNA, the CDR3 is TGTGCCAGTAGTATCGACAGTCTGCCTGAAAAACTGTTTTTT.